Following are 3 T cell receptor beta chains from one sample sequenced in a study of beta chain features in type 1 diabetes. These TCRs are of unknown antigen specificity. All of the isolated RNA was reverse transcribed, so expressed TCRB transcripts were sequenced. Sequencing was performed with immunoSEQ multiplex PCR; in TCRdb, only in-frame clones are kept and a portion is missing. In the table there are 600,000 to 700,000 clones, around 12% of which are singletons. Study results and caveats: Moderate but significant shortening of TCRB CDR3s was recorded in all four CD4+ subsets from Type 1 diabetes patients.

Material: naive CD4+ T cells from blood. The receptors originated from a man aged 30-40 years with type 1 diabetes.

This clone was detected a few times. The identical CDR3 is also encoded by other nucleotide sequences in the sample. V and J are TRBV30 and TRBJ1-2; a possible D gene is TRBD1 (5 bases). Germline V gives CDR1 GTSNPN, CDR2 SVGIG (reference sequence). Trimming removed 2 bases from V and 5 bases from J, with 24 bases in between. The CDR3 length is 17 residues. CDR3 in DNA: TGTGCCTGGAGTCCCGCCGGAGCAAGGGGTCTTACTTATGGCTACACCTTC. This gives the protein CAWSPAGARGLTYGYTF.

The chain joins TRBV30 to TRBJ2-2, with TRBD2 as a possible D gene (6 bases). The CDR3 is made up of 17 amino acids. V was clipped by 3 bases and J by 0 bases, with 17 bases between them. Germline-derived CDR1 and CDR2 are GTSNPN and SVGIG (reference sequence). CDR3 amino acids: CAWRGPAGGTNTGELFF. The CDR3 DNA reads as TGTGCCTGGAGGGGACCAGCGGGCGGAACGAACACCGGGGAGCTGTTTTTT.

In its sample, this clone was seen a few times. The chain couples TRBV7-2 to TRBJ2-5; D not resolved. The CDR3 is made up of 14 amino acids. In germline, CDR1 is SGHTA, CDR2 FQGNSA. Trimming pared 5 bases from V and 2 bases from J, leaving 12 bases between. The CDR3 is CASSRRTSQETQYF. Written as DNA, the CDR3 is TGTGCCAGCAGCCGCCGGACCTCGCAAGAGACCCAGTACTTC.